Each of the 26 T cell receptor beta chains below was sequenced from the same sample in a study of cytomegalovirus exposure and HLA in healthy donors. Profiling relied on immunoSEQ multiplex PCR, and the TCRdb table lists in-frame clones only, not all of them. This table holds approximately 270,000 clones, roughly 85% found once. The sequenced material came from PBMCs. Source of these receptors: a woman aged 18-35 years in good health and CMV-seronegative.

The chain is built from TRBV5-1 and TRBJ2-1; 9 bases are a match to TRBD1. Per the germline V gene, CDR1 is SGHRS and CDR2 is YFSETQ. V trimming: 0 bases; J trimming: 8 bases; junction bases outside the gene matches: 12. This CDR3 contains 17 residues. The CDR3 reads CASSLGGWLDRGDEQFF. The CDR3 DNA reads TGCGCCAGCAGCTTGGGCGGATGGCTGGACAGGGGCGATGAGCAGTTCTTC.

The rearrangement links TRBV4-1 to TRBJ2-7, with 7 bases lining up with TRBD1. The CDR3 is made up of 16 amino acids. In germline, CDR1 is MGHRA, CDR2 YSYEKL. Trimming removed 0 bases from V and 3 bases from J; junction bases left unmatched: 8. CDR3 in amino acids: CASSQDYRGTVYEQYF. Here the CDR3 DNA reads TGCGCCAGCAGCCAAGATTACCGTGGGACAGTCTACGAGCAGTACTTC.

This clone was seen once. The chain carries TRBV30 and TRBJ1-3; 10 bases map to TRBD1. J gave up 5 bases and V 3 bases, and 7 bases lay outside the gene matches. This CDR3 contains 15 residues. CDR1 GTSNPN and CDR2 SVGIG come from the germline V gene (reference sequence). The chain's CDR3 is CAWSLTTGGRNTIYF. The CDR3 coding sequence is TGTGCCTGGAGCCTTACGACAGGGGGCAGAAACACCATATATTTT.

On this clone: Other DNA sequences in the sample encode the same CDR3. The chain combines TRBV5-4 with TRBJ2-6; perhaps TRBD2 as D (6 bases). The V gene lost 4 bases and the J gene lost 0 bases, with 8 bases spanning the gap. Germline V lookup: CDR1 SGHNT, CDR2 YYREEE (reference sequence). The CDR3 spans 15 residues. CDR3 residues: CASSLGGSGANVLTF. The DNA for the CDR3 is TGTGCCAGCAGCCTGGGAGGCTCTGGGGCCAACGTCCTGACTTTC.

The CDR3 here is CASSFNYYEQYF. CDR3 in DNA: TGTGCCAGCAGCTTTAACTACTACGAGCAGTACTTC. The chain uses TRBV5-4 and TRBJ2-7; unclear D gene. The CDR3 spans 12 residues. Germline CDR1 reads SGHNT; CDR2 reads YYREEE (reference sequence). Trimming shortened V by 2 bases and J by 3 bases, and 6 bases separated the two germline ends.

This clone was found a few times. The same CDR3 is also encoded by other DNA sequences in this sample. The chain is built from TRBV5-1 and TRBJ2-3, with D maybe TRBD1 (6 bases). With 0 bases removed from V and 3 bases from J, the gap between germline ends came to 8 bases. Germline CDR1 is SGHRS and CDR2 is YFSETQ. This CDR3 comprises 14 residues. Written as DNA, the CDR3 is TGCGCCAGCAGCTTGGGTAGGGGGACAGATACGCAGTATTTT. It encodes CASSLGRGTDTQYF.

The chain recombines TRBV5-1 with TRBJ1-2; tentatively, D is TRBD1 (6 bases). V lost 5 bases to trimming and J lost 9 bases, with 20 bases between them. CDR3 length equals 14 residues. The germline V gene encodes CDR1 SGHRS and CDR2 YFSETQ. The CDR3 region has the DNA TGCGCCAGCAGTTCTTCACAGGGAGTTGGTAGCTACACCTTC. Residues: CASSSSQGVGSYTF.

The genes are TRBV30 and TRBJ1-5; TRBD1 is a possible D gene (5 bases). Trimming shortened V by 0 bases and J by 9 bases, and 9 bases separated the two germline ends. Germline values: CDR1 GTSNPN, CDR2 SVGIG (reference sequence). The CDR3 runs to 12 residues. CDR3 protein: CAWSVGGGPQHF. The DNA for the CDR3 is TGTGCCTGGAGTGTTGGGGGGGGGCCCCAGCATTTT. Complete variable domain (other parts from reference TRBV30 and TRBJ1-5): SQTIHQWPATLVQPVGSPLSLECTVEGTSNPNLYWYRQAAGRGLQLLFYSVGIGQISSEVPQNLSASRPQDRQFILSSKKLLLSDSGFYLCAWSVGGGPQHFGDGTRLSIL.

This sequence joins TRBV5-1 and TRBJ1-1; TRBD1 agrees at 7 bases. The CDR3 has 16 residues. Germline V CDR1 and CDR2: SGHRS, YFSETQ. With V trimmed by 3 bases and J by 0 bases, 8 bases remained unmatched. In DNA, the CDR3 is TGCGCCAGCAGCTCCGGACAGGCCTTCATGAACACTGAAGCTTTCTTT. This encodes CASSSGQAFMNTEAFF.

This clone was detected a few times. V is TRBV10-2 and J is TRBJ2-7; D is undetermined. Trimming shortened V by 6 bases and J by 2 bases, and 5 bases separated the two germline ends. The CDR3 loop spans 11 amino acids. Germline CDR1 is WSHSY and CDR2 is SAAADI. The CDR3 region is CASSPTYEQYF. CDR3 coding DNA: TGCGCCAGCAGCCCCACCTACGAGCAGTACTTC.

This chain links TRBV30 with TRBJ1-2; 12 bases line up with TRBD1. This CDR3 comprises 13 residues. Germline assignment: CDR1 GTSNPN and CDR2 SVGIG (reference sequence). V shed 5 bases, J shed 6 bases, and the junction held 4 bases outside the gene matches. The CDR3 loop is CAWWGQGANGYTF. The CDR3 nucleotides read TGTGCCTGGTGGGGACAGGGGGCTAATGGCTACACCTTC.

This chain connects TRBV6-5 to TRBJ2-1; 7 bases are a match to TRBD1. In germline, CDR1 is MNHEY, CDR2 SVGAGI. CDR3 size: 11 residues. V dropped 6 bases and J dropped 9; count of bases not matched to a gene: 2. DNA of the CDR3: TGTGCCAGCAGACAGGGGCTTGAGCAGTTCTTC. Translation: CASRQGLEQFF.

V gene TRBV27 combines with J gene TRBJ1-5, with a tentative D call TRBD1 (5 bases). There are 15 residues in the CDR3. The germline gives CDR1 MNHEY, CDR2 SMNVEV (reference sequence). V was shortened by 3 bases and J by 2 bases, with 11 bases between the two germline ends. As DNA, the CDR3 is TGTGCCAGCAGTTTGTTAGGGGCTGGCAATCAGCCCCAGCATTTT. Translating it yields CASSLLGAGNQPQHF.

The rearrangement uses TRBV6-1 and TRBJ1-1; 10 bases line up with TRBD1. The trim removed 7 bases at V and 0 bases at J, leaving 5 bases unmatched. The CDR3 runs to 15 residues. Germline V gives CDR1 MNHNS, CDR2 SASEGT. The CDR3 sequence: CASNRQGALNTEAFF. DNA for the CDR3: TGTGCCAGCAATCGACAGGGGGCCCTGAACACTGAAGCTTTCTTT.

This sequence joins TRBV4-2 and TRBJ1-3; a possible D gene is TRBD1 (5 bases). CDR1 and CDR2 from the germline V gene are LGHNA and YNFKEQ. The V and J ends lost 0 bases and 0 bases respectively, with 18 bases between them. This CDR3 spans 19 amino acids. CDR3 DNA sequence: TGTGCCAGCAGCCAAGAGTGGGGCGCAGGGCTGATCTCTGGAAACACCATATATTTT. This codes for CASSQEWGAGLISGNTIYF.

This clone was recorded only once. The identical CDR3 is also encoded by other nucleotide sequences in the sample. The chain combines TRBV30 with TRBJ1-5, with a tentative D call TRBD1 (5 bases). Trimming removed 0 bases at V and 1 base at J, with 7 bases between. The CDR3 consists of 14 residues. CDR1 is GTSNPN and CDR2 is SVGIG in the germline V gene (reference sequence). The CDR3 DNA follows: TGTGCCTGGAGTGTTCAGGGAAGCAATCAGCCCCAGCATTTT. It is translated as CAWSVQGSNQPQHF.

This clone was observed once. The V and J genes are TRBV30 and TRBJ2-3; weak D call: TRBD1 (6 bases). CDR1 and CDR2 from the germline V gene are GTSNPN and SVGIG (reference sequence). The CDR3 contains 13 residues. The ends were cut back, 2 bases at V and 5 bases at J, with 11 bases in the middle. DNA for the CDR3: TGTGCCTGGAGTAGTTACAGGGAAGATACGCAGTATTTT. Translated, it gives CAWSSYREDTQYF.

This clone was counted only a few times. The chain uses TRBV11-3 and TRBJ2-3, with a possible D match to TRBD2 (6 bases). The CDR3 totals 15 residues. V was shortened by 5 bases and J by 3 bases, with 15 bases between the two germline ends. Germline V lookup: CDR1 SGHNT, CDR2 YENEEA. The CDR3 reads CASSPEGRRTDTQYF. The CDR3 DNA sequence: TGTGCCAGCAGCCCCGAGGGGAGGCGGACAGATACGCAGTATTTT.

The V gene is TRBV9, the J gene TRBJ2-7, with TRBD1 identical over 7 bases. The CDR3 runs 14 residues. From germline, CDR1 is SGDLS and CDR2 YYNGEE. V lost 3 bases, J lost 5 bases, and 8 bases stayed unmatched. The CDR3 sequence: CASSGPDRAHEQYF. CDR3 sequence (DNA): TGTGCCAGCAGCGGACCCGACAGGGCCCACGAGCAGTACTTC.

This rearrangement joins TRBV15 to TRBJ2-7; D gene unclear. The V gene's germline CDR1 is LNHNV and CDR2 YYDKDF (reference sequence). Between the trimmed V and J ends, which lost 0 bases and 3 bases, there was a span of 6 bases. The CDR3 is made up of 13 amino acids. The CDR3 DNA is TGTGCCACCAGCAGAGATTATATCTACGAGCAGTACTTC. Amino acid sequence: CATSRDYIYEQYF.

The chain joins TRBV7-6 to TRBJ1-2; no definite D call. In germline, CDR1 is SGHVS, CDR2 FNYEAQ. The ends were cut back, 2 bases at V and 7 bases at J, with 14 bases in the middle. This CDR3 is 14 amino acids long. CDR3 nucleotides: TGTGCCAGCAGCTTATACGGGGTTGTTTCTGGCTACACCTTC. Its protein product is CASSLYGVVSGYTF.

This clone was detected only once. The chain combines TRBV27 with TRBJ2-7; TRBD2 aligns across 16 bases. From germline, CDR1 is MNHEY and CDR2 SMNVEV (reference sequence). V was pared by 3 bases and J by 5 bases, with 7 bases of the junction left unmatched. This CDR3 comprises 17 residues. CDR3 amino acids: CASSLIAGLAGGHEQYF. CDR3 DNA: TGTGCCAGCAGTTTGATTGCGGGACTAGCGGGAGGGCACGAGCAGTACTTC.

The rearrangement links TRBV10-1 to TRBJ1-1, with a possible D match to TRBD1 (6 bases). Looked up from germline, CDR1 is WNHNN and CDR2 is SYGVQD (reference sequence). V was cut by 8 bases and J by 5 bases, with 12 bases left in between. The CDR3 has 12 residues. The CDR3 spells CASGTGTTEAFF. For the CDR3, the DNA is TGCGCCAGCGGAACAGGGACAACTGAAGCTTTCTTT.

The rearrangement joins TRBV18 to TRBJ1-2, with 10 bases lining up with TRBD1. With V trimmed by 3 bases and J by 0 bases, 4 bases remained unmatched. There are 16 residues in the CDR3. Looked up from germline, CDR1 is KGHSH and CDR2 is LQKENI. The CDR3 here is CASSPPGTGANYGYTF. As DNA, the CDR3 is TGTGCCAGCTCACCCCCCGGGACAGGGGCTAACTATGGCTACACCTTC.

The CDR3 protein is CASSPLREGISEQYF. DNA of the CDR3: TGTGCCAGCTCACCCCTGAGAGAGGGAATCAGCGAGCAGTACTTC. The chain has TRBV18 and TRBJ2-7; the D gene is possibly TRBD2 (5 bases). This CDR3 is built from 15 residues. Germline CDR1 reads KGHSH; CDR2 reads LQKENI. The ends were cut back, 3 bases at V and 6 bases at J, with 18 bases in the middle.

This chain joins TRBV5-4 and TRBJ2-1, with 12 bases matching TRBD2. This CDR3 contains 15 residues. V shed 6 bases, J shed 7 bases, and the junction held 8 bases outside the gene matches. Germline V gene data show CDR1 as SGHNT and CDR2 as YYREEE (reference sequence). In DNA form, the CDR3 reads TGTGCCAGCACCCCTCTAGCGGGAGGGAAAAATGAGCAGTTCTTC. Translating gives CASTPLAGGKNEQFF.